This is a list of T cell receptor beta chains from one sample in a study of T cell responses to AZD1222 COVID-19 vaccine. Libraries were prepared by immunoSEQ multiplex PCR; TCRdb keeps only in-frame clonotypes and omits some of them. The repertoire holds roughly 150,000 clones, with roughly nine tenths as singletons. This specimen consisted of peripheral blood, obtained on day 0 of AZD1222 vaccination. These receptors came from an adult in good health. CDR3s include the opening cysteine and the closing phenylalanine or tryptophan. D genes are given only for firm matches. Clone size, where shown, is once, few, many, or a class for clones that have expanded.

D gene	V gene	J gene	clone size	CDR3 DNA	CDR3 protein
NA	TRBV7-2	TRBJ1-2	NA	TGTGCCAGCAGCTTAGACATACCTATCTATGGCTACACCTTC	CASSLDIPIYGYTF
NA	TRBV12-3/TRBV12-4	TRBJ1-3	NA	TGTGCCAGCAGTTTAATCTTAGGAAACACCATATATTTT	CASSLILGNTIYF
NA	TRBV27	TRBJ1-1	NA	TGTGCCAGCAGTGCAGGGACCACTGAAGCTTTCTTT	CASSAGTTEAFF
TRBD1	TRBV5-5	TRBJ2-7	NA	TGTGCCAGCACCATGGACAGGAGACATAACTACGAGCAGTACTTC	CASTMDRRHNYEQYF
NA	TRBV4-1	TRBJ1-2	few	TGCGCCAGCAGCCAAGGAACCCAAGAAGAATATGGCTACACCTTC	CASSQGTQEEYGYTF
NA	TRBV28	TRBJ1-6	NA	TGTGCCAGCAGCCTCATCCAGGGAGGGGACTCACCCCTCCACTTT	CASSLIQGGDSPLHF
NA	TRBV27	TRBJ2-2	NA	TGTGCCAGCAGGGCTTCGGATGTAAACGGGGAGCTGTTTTTT	CASRASDVNGELFF
NA	TRBV3-1/TRBV3-2	TRBJ1-3	NA	TGTGCCAGCAGCCGGCCGTCGGGAACCTCTGGAAACACCATATATTTT	CASSRPSGTSGNTIYF
NA	TRBV3-1/TRBV3-2	TRBJ2-1	NA	TGTGCCAGCAGCCTAAGCCTGAACAATGAGCAGTTCTTC	CASSLSLNNEQFF
NA	TRBV7-2	TRBJ1-5	NA	TGTGCCAGCAGCTTAGAAAGTGTTACCGGGAACGATCAGCCCCAGCATTTT	CASSLESVTGNDQPQHF
NA	TRBV3-1/TRBV3-2	TRBJ1-1	NA	TGTGCCAGCAGCTACGGGGAGGACACTGAAGCTTTCTTT	CASSYGEDTEAFF
TRBD1	TRBV28	TRBJ1-2	few	TGTGCCAGCAGCCCTTCAGGGGGGGACTATGGCTACACCTTC	CASSPSGGDYGYTF
TRBD1	TRBV7-8	TRBJ1-1	NA	TGTGCCAGCAGCCGGGGACAGGGGCTCAACACTGAAGCTTTCTTT	CASSRGQGLNTEAFF
NA	TRBV19	TRBJ2-7	NA	TGTGCCAGTAGTATAGATCTCTCGTCAGAGCGCGAGCAGTACTTC	CASSIDLSSEREQYF
NA	TRBV13	TRBJ2-1	NA	TGTGCCAGCAGCTTGGATGGCTACAATGAGCAGTTCTTC	CASSLDGYNEQFF
TRBD2	TRBV27	TRBJ2-7	NA	TGTGCCAGCAGTTTCACCGGGACTAGCGGGAGAGAGTACGAGCAGTACTTC	CASSFTGTSGREYEQYF
NA	TRBV4-1	TRBJ2-2	NA	TGCGCCCCCAGCCAACTCCAGGGAATGAACACCGGGGAGCTGTTTTTT	CAPSQLQGMNTGELFF
TRBD1	TRBV5-8	TRBJ1-6	NA	TGTGCCAGCAGCCCGAGACAGGGGAATTCACCCCTCCACTTT	CASSPRQGNSPLHF
NA	TRBV28	TRBJ1-1	NA	TGTGCCAGCAGTCTGGATAGATTGAACACTGAAGCTTTCTTT	CASSLDRLNTEAFF
NA	TRBV5-1	TRBJ1-1	NA	TGCGCCAGCAGCTTGGAGACTATTGGGAACACTGAAGCTTTCTTT	CASSLETIGNTEAFF
TRBD1	TRBV7-9	TRBJ1-1	NA	TGTGCCAGCAGCTCCCCGGGACAGGGGTGGGCCGGGACTGAAGCTTTCTTT	CASSSPGQGWAGTEAFF
NA	TRBV6-6	TRBJ1-1	NA	TGTGCCAGCAGTTATGCCGATTCAGGGACCGAAGCTTTCTTT	CASSYADSGTEAFF
NA	TRBV7-8	TRBJ2-1	NA	TGTGCCAGCAACCCCGGGAGCTCCTACAATGAGCAGTTCTTC	CASNPGSSYNEQFF
TRBD1	TRBV27	TRBJ2-5	NA	TGTGCCAGCAGTTCCGGGACAGGGGGTCTTAAAGAGACCCAGTACTTC	CASSSGTGGLKETQYF
NA	TRBV27	TRBJ1-5	NA	TGTGCCAGCAGTCCTCTTAGGCAGAGCCTCAATCAGCCCCAGCATTTT	CASSPLRQSLNQPQHF
NA	TRBV6-1	TRBJ1-4	NA	TGTGCCAGCAGTGATAGGGCAGGAGCTAATGAAAAACTGTTTTTT	CASSDRAGANEKLFF
NA	TRBV15	TRBJ1-3	NA	TGTGCCACCAGCCCCGACTTGAGCTCTGGAAACACCATATATTTT	CATSPDLSSGNTIYF
TRBD1	TRBV27	TRBJ2-7	few	TGTGCCAGCAGGGGACAGGGGGTGACCTCGAGCTCCTACGAGCAGTACTTC	CASRGQGVTSSSYEQYF
NA	TRBV6-6	TRBJ1-1	NA	TGTGCCAGCAGTTACGCCCCCCAGGACACTGAAGCTTTCTTT	CASSYAPQDTEAFF
NA	TRBV19	TRBJ2-7	once	TGTGCCAGTAGTTTTGGGCTAGAAACCTACGAGCAGTACTTC	CASSFGLETYEQYF
TRBD2	TRBV6-2/TRBV6-3	TRBJ2-7	NA	TGTGCCAGCAGCCTTAGCGGGAACTCCTACGAGCAGTACTTC	CASSLSGNSYEQYF
TRBD1	TRBV5-6	TRBJ2-7	NA	TGTGCCAGCAGGGCGGGGACAGGGATCGCAGGCGAGCAGTACTTC	CASRAGTGIAGEQYF
NA	TRBV29-1	TRBJ1-6	NA	TGCAGCGGGGCGGGATTCTATGACTGGTATAATTCACCCCTCCACTTT	CSGAGFYDWYNSPLHF
NA	TRBV27	TRBJ2-3	NA	TGTGCCAGCAGTCCTACGACCCCCCAAGGGTACGCAGATACGCAGTATTTT	CASSPTTPQGYADTQYF